These 29 T cell receptor beta chains came from one sample sequenced in a study of T cells in Graves' hyperthyroidism and ophthalmopathy. TCR beta CDR3 regions were amplified from RNA. The primer set for the first-round RT-PCR of the TCR CDR3 was HTBI. A single record per CDR3 protein comes from TCRdb applying MiXCR to the multiplex PCR reads. Of approximately 400,000 distinct CDR3 sequences listed, approximately 15% were seen once; the top ten hold approximately 11%. The sample consisted of blood. The receptors here all came from a woman aged 55-70 years with Graves' hyperthyroidism.

This chain connects TRBV7-8 to TRBJ1-1; no reliable D call. Germline V gene data show CDR1 as SGHVS and CDR2 as FQNEAQ. CDR3 length: 15 residues. V shed 1 base and J shed 2 bases, with 11 bases lying between them. Here the CDR3 reads CASSLGLGRNTEAFF. The CDR3, as DNA: TGTGCCAGCAGCTTAGGGCTCGGAAGAAACACTGAAGCTTTCTTT. Together with reference TRBV7-8 and TRBJ1-1, the CDR3 gives the full variable domain: GAGVSQSPRYKVAKRGQDVALRCDPISGHVSLFWYQQALGQGPEFLTYFQNEAQLDKSGLPSDRFFAERPEGSVSTLKIQRTQQEDSAVYLCASSLGLGRNTEAFFGQGTRLTVV.

This clonotype was detected only a few times. The rearrangement links TRBV10-3 to TRBJ2-5; 10 positions agree with TRBD2. The trim removed 3 bases at V and 9 bases at J, leaving 7 bases unmatched. Germline V gene lookup returns CDR1 ENHRY and CDR2 SYGVKD. The CDR3 sequence is 14 residues long. The CDR3 sequence is CAISDALAGVSQYF. The CDR3 bases are TGTGCCATCAGTGATGCCCTAGCGGGAGTTTCCCAGTACTTC.

This clonotype came up many times. The rearrangement joins TRBV12-3 or TRBV12-4 to TRBJ1-2; D call uncertain. The V end lost 2 bases, the J end lost 0 bases, and 4 bases lay between the germline ends. The CDR3 runs to 13 residues. The CDR3 DNA sequence: TGTGCCAGCAGTTTATCTGCTAACTATGGCTACACCTTC. Its protein is CASSLSANYGYTF.

The chain links TRBV3-1 to TRBJ2-1; 13 bases agree with TRBD2. Germline V gene data show CDR1 as LGHDT and CDR2 as YNNKEL (reference sequence). The CDR3 contains 16 residues. The V and J ends lost 1 base and 8 bases, in that order; junction bases with no gene match: 5. The CDR3 loop is CASSQGTSGSSDEQFF. The CDR3 DNA follows: TGTGCCAGCAGCCAAGGGACTAGCGGGAGTTCTGATGAGCAGTTCTTC.

Many counts were recorded for this clonotype. The chain carries TRBV15 and TRBJ2-3, with 9 nucleotides matching TRBD2. This CDR3 is built from 17 residues. Germline CDR1 is LNHNV and CDR2 is YYDKDF (reference sequence). J was trimmed by 3 bases and V by 3 bases; bases with no gene match: 10. The CDR3 DNA sequence: TGTGCCACCAGCAGTGGCGGGAGGGCCCTGGGTACAGATACGCAGTATTTT. Its protein is CATSSGGRALGTDTQYF.

This clonotype was counted between two and nine times. CDR3 sequence: CASSLGSQGAYEQYF. CDR3 DNA: TGTGCCAGCAGCTTAGGTAGTCAGGGGGCCTACGAGCAGTACTTC. The chain is built from TRBV7-9 and TRBJ2-7; 7 bases agree with TRBD1. The CDR3 has 15 residues. Germline-derived CDR1 and CDR2 are SEHNR and FQNEAQ (reference sequence). The ends lost 1 base at V and 2 bases at J; junction bases unmatched: 5. The variable domain in full, with the rest retrieved from reference TRBV7-9 and TRBJ2-7, is DTGVSQNPRHKITKRGQNVTFRCDPISEHNRLYWYRQTLGQGPEFLTYFQNEAQLEKSRLLSDRFSAERPKGSFSTLEIQRTEQGDSAMYLCASSLGSQGAYEQYFGPGTRLTVT.

The chain employs TRBV27 and TRBJ2-2; TRBD1 aligns across 10 bases. Germline V gene lookup returns CDR1 MNHEY and CDR2 SMNVEV (reference sequence). The CDR3 covers 17 residues. With 3 bases clipped from V and 0 bases from J, the junction kept 4 bases outside the gene matches. The CDR3 spells CASSLIGQGANTGELFF. CDR3 nucleotides: TGTGCCAGCAGTTTGATCGGACAGGGGGCGAACACCGGGGAGCTGTTTTTT.

This clonotype occurred many times. The rearrangement uses TRBV28 and TRBJ2-5, with D tentatively TRBD1 (5 bases). This CDR3 comprises 13 residues. V was cut by 3 bases and J by 4 bases, with 9 bases left in between. Germline-derived CDR1 and CDR2 are MDHEN and SYDVKM. The DNA for the CDR3 is TGTGCCAGCAGTTTGCAGGGCTCAGAGACCCAGTACTTC. It translates to CASSLQGSETQYF.

The V gene is TRBV14, the J gene TRBJ1-1; D ambiguous. Trimming took off 3 bases at V and 1 base at J, with 15 bases between the two ends. Germline V gene sequence: CDR1 SGHDN, CDR2 FVKESK. The CDR3 runs to 16 residues. The CDR3 DNA is TGTGCCAGCAGCCATCTGGGAGGACTTACGAACACTGAAGCTTTCTTT. This encodes CASSHLGGLTNTEAFF.

This clonotype was detected a few times. The chain recombines TRBV29-1 with TRBJ2-3; 8 bases agree with TRBD1. Germline CDR1 and CDR2: SQVTM and ANQGSEA. This CDR3 has 13 amino acids. J was trimmed by 5 bases and V by 7 bases; bases with no gene match: 8. The CDR3 bases are TGCAGCGCCACAGGGGGTGAGGTAGATACGCAGTATTTT. It yields the protein CSATGGEVDTQYF.

This clonotype was seen repeatedly, ten times or more. The chain carries TRBV6-1 and TRBJ1-6; no clear D. The CDR3 runs to 14 residues. V was clipped by 6 bases and J by 7 bases, with 13 bases between them. Per the germline V gene, CDR1 is MNHNS and CDR2 is SASEGT. CDR3 protein: CASSQGLMNSPLHF. In nucleotides, the CDR3 is TGTGCCAGCAGCCAAGGACTGATGAATTCACCCCTCCACTTT.

There are many counts of this clonotype. This chain connects TRBV2 to TRBJ2-1; 8 nucleotides match TRBD2. CDR1 is SNHLY and CDR2 is FYNNEI in the germline V gene. This CDR3 region has 14 residues. J lost 4 bases, V lost 7 bases, and 6 bases had no gene match. In nucleotides, the CDR3 is TGTGCCAGCATGCCCACGGGAGGGTACAATGAGCAGTTCTTC. It is translated as CASMPTGGYNEQFF.

This clonotype was counted only a few times. The chain recombines TRBV4-1 with TRBJ2-3; D is perhaps TRBD2 (6 bases). Per germline, CDR1 MGHRA and CDR2 YSYEKL. V lost 5 bases, J lost 3 bases, and 15 bases lay in between. This CDR3 is built from 15 residues. The CDR3 reads CASSEADGRTDTQYF. CDR3 bases: TGCGCCAGCAGCGAAGCGGACGGGAGAACAGATACGCAGTATTTT.

This chain joins TRBV11-2 and TRBJ2-7, with TRBD1 identical over 8 bases. Germline loops: CDR1 SGHAT, CDR2 FQNNGV. This CDR3 region has 12 residues. V shed 8 bases and J 3 bases; nucleotides not matched to a gene: 3. Here the CDR3 DNA reads TGTGCCAGCCCGACAGGGGACTACGAGCAGTACTTC. Protein sequence: CASPTGDYEQYF.

The table lists this clonotype with many counts. This chain connects TRBV20-1 to TRBJ2-3, with TRBD2 matching over 9 bases. Trimming removed 0 bases from V and 1 base from J; junction bases left unmatched: 8. Per the germline V gene, CDR1 is DFQATT and CDR2 is SNEGSKA (reference sequence). The CDR3 sequence is 17 residues long. The DNA for the CDR3 is TGCAGTGCTAGAGATGCGTCTGCGGGAGGGCGCACAGATACGCAGTATTTT. Translated, it gives CSARDASAGGRTDTQYF.

This clonotype was observed a handful of times. The chain joins TRBV20-1 to TRBJ1-4; no clear D. V lost 5 bases, J lost 0 bases, and 7 bases lay in between. Per germline, CDR1 DFQATT and CDR2 SNEGSKA (reference sequence). The length of the CDR3 is 13 residues. The CDR3 nucleotides read TGCAGTGCTTACACCTCAACTAATGAAAAACTGTTTTTT. It encodes CSAYTSTNEKLFF.

The V call is TRBV7-9, the J call TRBJ2-1; a weak D match, TRBD2 (6 bases). The germline V gene encodes CDR1 SEHNR and CDR2 FQNEAQ (reference sequence). V lost 4 bases and J 12 bases, leaving 28 bases between the germline ends. The CDR3 contains 17 residues. The CDR3 region is CASSSLIVGGTPGSQFF. For the CDR3, the DNA is TGTGCCAGCAGCTCGCTAATTGTGGGCGGGACCCCAGGATCGCAGTTCTTC.

The gene calls are TRBV7-3 and TRBJ1-4; D uncertain. Germline-derived CDR1 and CDR2 are SGHTA and FQGTGA. The CDR3 length is 14 residues. V lost 5 bases and J 8 bases, leaving 15 bases between the germline ends. CDR3 nucleotides: TGTGCCAGCAGCCCCCTACTAGCGGGGGAAAAACTGTTTTTT. Translating it yields CASSPLLAGEKLFF.

In its sample, this clonotype was seen a few times. CDR3 coding DNA: TGTGCCAGCTCACCCCCGGGACGCTTCTACGAGCAGTACTTC. It specifies CASSPPGRFYEQYF. This rearrangement joins TRBV18 to TRBJ2-7; perhaps D is TRBD1 or TRBD2 (5 bases each). Trimming took off 3 bases at V and 3 bases at J, with 12 bases between the two ends. In germline, CDR1 is KGHSH, CDR2 LQKENI. This CDR3 has 14 amino acids.

This clonotype appeared many times. The V and J genes are TRBV7-2 and TRBJ2-1; 8 positions agree with TRBD2. With V trimmed by 5 bases and J by 8 bases, 8 bases remained unmatched. Germline V gene lookup returns CDR1 SGHTA and CDR2 FQGNSA. This CDR3 is built from 14 residues. CDR3 DNA: TGTGCCAGCAGCACGCGGACTAGCTCAGATGAGCAGTTCTTC. Translated, it gives CASSTRTSSDEQFF.

This clonotype was seen many times. V gene TRBV25-1 combines with J gene TRBJ2-5, with D possibly TRBD2 on 7 matching bases. The CDR3 is made up of 14 amino acids. Trimming cost V 9 bases and J 5 bases, with 19 bases left between them. Looked up from germline, CDR1 is MGHDK and CDR2 is SYGVNS. CDR3 DNA sequence: TGTGCCAGTAACCGACGGGGGGCTGGGGAGACCCAGTACTTC. It translates to CASNRRGAGETQYF. The full variable domain, with the rest looked up from reference TRBV25-1 and TRBJ2-5, is EADIYQTPRYLVIGTGKKITLECSQTMGHDKMYWYQQDPGMELHLIHYSYGVNSTEKGDLSSESTVSRIRTEHFPLTLESARPSHTSQYLCASNRRGAGETQYFGPGTRLLVL.

As for this clonotype: A much larger clone lies one base from this, so it may be a read error. This sequence joins TRBV27 and TRBJ2-7; TRBD2 agrees at 14 bases. J gave up 6 bases and V 2 bases, and 9 bases lay outside the gene matches. The CDR3 has 17 residues. Germline loops: CDR1 MNHEY, CDR2 SMNVEV (reference sequence). CDR3 sequence: CASSLPLPGTSGSEQYF. The DNA of the CDR3 is TGTGCCAGCAGTTTACCTCTCCCCGGGACTAGCGGGAGCGAGCAGTACTTC.

The chain links TRBV10-1 to TRBJ1-1; 7 bases line up with TRBD1. This CDR3 has 13 residues. Looked up from germline, CDR1 is WNHNN and CDR2 is SYGVQD (reference sequence). The V gene end was trimmed by 6 bases and the J gene end by 5 bases; junction bases not matched to a gene: 6. CDR3 protein: CASSEDRETEAFF. In DNA form, the CDR3 reads TGCGCCAGCAGCGAAGACAGGGAGACTGAAGCTTTCTTT.

This clonotype was counted at least ten times. The V gene is TRBV28, the J gene TRBJ2-7, with 12 bases identical to TRBD2. CDR1 and CDR2 from the germline V gene are MDHEN and SYDVKM. Losses at the gene ends were 4 bases for V and 2 bases for J; bases not matched to a gene: 6. The CDR3 covers 16 residues. CDR3 protein: CASSSTLAGGPYEQYF. DNA of the CDR3: TGTGCCAGCAGTTCCACCCTAGCGGGAGGGCCCTACGAGCAGTACTTC.

Worth noting for this clonotype: A read error is possible here, since a much larger clone lies one base away. V gene TRBV28 combines with J gene TRBJ1-2, with a possible D match to TRBD1 (6 bases). V gave up 4 bases and J gave up 5 bases, with 17 bases separating them. The CDR3 is 15 amino acids. Germline V gene lookup returns CDR1 MDHEN and CDR2 SYDVKM. CDR3 protein: CASSSLPPGEYGYTF. CDR3 nucleotides: TGTGCCAGCAGTTCTCTCCCCCCAGGGGAGTATGGCTACACCTTC.

This clonotype occurred a few times. This sequence joins TRBV4-1 and TRBJ1-4, with D unresolved. The CDR3 sequence is 15 residues long. CDR1 is MGHRA and CDR2 is YSYEKL in the germline V gene. The V and J ends lost 3 bases and 8 bases respectively, with 16 bases between them. CDR3 region: CASSQERQPGEKLFF. The CDR3 nucleotides read TGCGCCAGCAGCCAGGAACGACAACCGGGGGAAAAACTGTTTTTT.

This clonotype has only a few counts. The rearrangement uses TRBV30 and TRBJ1-6, with D perhaps TRBD1 (5 bases). Germline CDR1 reads GTSNPN; CDR2 reads SVGIG (reference sequence). The germline V and J ends were trimmed by 1 base and 9 bases, with 19 bases remaining between them. The CDR3 runs to 16 residues. In DNA form, the CDR3 reads TGTGCCTGGAGTGAACTAGTAAAACCAAGGGGTTCACCCCTCCACTTT. Its protein is CAWSELVKPRGSPLHF.

This clonotype has ten or more counts. The chain uses TRBV20-1 and TRBJ2-1; no firm D call. Per the germline V gene, CDR1 is DFQATT and CDR2 is SNEGSKA (reference sequence). V lost 0 bases and J 2 bases, leaving 14 bases between the germline ends. This CDR3 is built from 16 residues. The CDR3 is CSARDPKGTAYNEQFF. Here the CDR3 DNA reads TGCAGTGCTAGAGACCCTAAAGGAACAGCCTACAATGAGCAGTTCTTC.

This clonotype was observed many times. V gene TRBV7-9 combines with J gene TRBJ1-2, with D maybe TRBD1 (5 bases). Germline V gene data show CDR1 as SEHNR and CDR2 as FQNEAQ (reference sequence). The CDR3 runs to 14 residues. The V end was cut by 6 bases, the J end by 0 bases, with 11 bases between. This CDR3 reads CASRAQTANYGYTF. DNA for the CDR3: TGTGCCAGCAGAGCACAGACAGCTAACTATGGCTACACCTTC.